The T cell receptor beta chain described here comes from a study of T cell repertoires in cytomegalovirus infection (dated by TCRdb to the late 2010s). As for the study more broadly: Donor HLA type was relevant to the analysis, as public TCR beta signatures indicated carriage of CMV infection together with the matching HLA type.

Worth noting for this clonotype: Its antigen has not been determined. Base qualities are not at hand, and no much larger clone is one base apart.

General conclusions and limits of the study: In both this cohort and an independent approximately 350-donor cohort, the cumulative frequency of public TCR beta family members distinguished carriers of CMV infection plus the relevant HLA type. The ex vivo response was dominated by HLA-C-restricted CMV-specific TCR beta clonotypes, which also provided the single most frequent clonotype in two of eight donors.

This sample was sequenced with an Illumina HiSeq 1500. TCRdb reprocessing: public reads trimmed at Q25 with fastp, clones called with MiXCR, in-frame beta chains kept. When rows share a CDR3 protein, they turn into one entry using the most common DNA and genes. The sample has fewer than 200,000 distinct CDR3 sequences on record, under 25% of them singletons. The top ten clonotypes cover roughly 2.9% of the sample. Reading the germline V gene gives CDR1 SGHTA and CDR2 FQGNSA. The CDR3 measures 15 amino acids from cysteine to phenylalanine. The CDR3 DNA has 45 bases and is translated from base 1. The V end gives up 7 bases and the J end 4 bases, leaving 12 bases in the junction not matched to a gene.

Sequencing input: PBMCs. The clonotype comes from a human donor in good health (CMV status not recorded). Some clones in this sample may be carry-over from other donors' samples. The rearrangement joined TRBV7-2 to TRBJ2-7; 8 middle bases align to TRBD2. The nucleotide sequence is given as TGTGCCAGCATCTCCCCCCGGGGGGGGGGTTACGAGCAGTACTTC. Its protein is CASISPRGGGYEQYF.